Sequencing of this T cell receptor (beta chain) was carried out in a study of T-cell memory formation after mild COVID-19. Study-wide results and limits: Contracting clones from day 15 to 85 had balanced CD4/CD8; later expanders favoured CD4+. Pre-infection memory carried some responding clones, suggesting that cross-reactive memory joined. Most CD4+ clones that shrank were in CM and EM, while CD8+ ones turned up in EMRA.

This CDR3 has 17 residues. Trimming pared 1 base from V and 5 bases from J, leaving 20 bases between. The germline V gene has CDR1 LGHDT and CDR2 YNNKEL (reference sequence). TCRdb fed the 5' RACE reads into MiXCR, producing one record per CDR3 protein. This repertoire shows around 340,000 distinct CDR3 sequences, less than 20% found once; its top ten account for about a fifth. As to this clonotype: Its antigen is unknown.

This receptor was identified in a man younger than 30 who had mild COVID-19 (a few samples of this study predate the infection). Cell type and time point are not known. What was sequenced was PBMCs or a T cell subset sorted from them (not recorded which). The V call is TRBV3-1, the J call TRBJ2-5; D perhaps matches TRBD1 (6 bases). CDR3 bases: TGTGCCAGCAGCCAAGGGTGGGGGCTCGGGGCAGGGGAGACCCAGTACTTC. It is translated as CASSQGWGLGAGETQYF.